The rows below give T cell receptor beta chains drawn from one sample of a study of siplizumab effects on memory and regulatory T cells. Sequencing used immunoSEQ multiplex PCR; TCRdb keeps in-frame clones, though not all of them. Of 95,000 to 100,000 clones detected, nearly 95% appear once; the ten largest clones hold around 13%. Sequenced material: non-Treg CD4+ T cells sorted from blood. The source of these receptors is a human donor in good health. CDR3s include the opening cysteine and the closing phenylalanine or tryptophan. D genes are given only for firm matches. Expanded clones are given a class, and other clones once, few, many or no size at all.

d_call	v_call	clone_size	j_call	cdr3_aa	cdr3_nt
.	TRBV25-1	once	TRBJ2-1	CASSEGGEQFF	TGTGCCAGCAGTGAAGGTGGTGAGCAGTTCTTC
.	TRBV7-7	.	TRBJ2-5	CASSLAPGETQYF	TGTGCTAGCAGCTTAGCGCCCGGGGAGACCCAGTACTTC
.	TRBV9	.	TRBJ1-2	CASSVASGSYGYTF	TGTGCCAGCAGCGTAGCTTCGGGGTCCTATGGCTACACCTTC
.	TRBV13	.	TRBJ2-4	CASSLADARSF	TGTGCCAGCAGCCTTGCCGACGCCAGATCCTTC
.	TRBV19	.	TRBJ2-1	CASSIEATRLGHEQFF	TGTGCCAGTAGTATAGAGGCGACCCGACTTGGCCATGAGCAGTTCTTC
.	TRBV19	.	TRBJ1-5	CASSKIGQSNQPQHF	TGTGCCAGTAGTAAAATTGGACAGAGCAATCAGCCCCAGCATTTT
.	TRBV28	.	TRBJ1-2	CASSLWPGLTTF	TGTGCCAGCAGTTTATGGCCAGGCTTAACCACCTTC
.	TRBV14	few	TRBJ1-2	CASSPTGSGYTF	TGTGCCAGCAGCCCGACAGGATCTGGCTACACCTTC
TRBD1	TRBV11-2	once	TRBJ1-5	CASSVDRGLAQPQHF	TGTGCCAGCAGCGTTGACAGGGGGTTGGCTCAGCCCCAGCATTTT
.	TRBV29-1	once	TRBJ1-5	CSVAGGPNQPQHF	TGCAGCGTTGCTGGGGGTCCCAATCAGCCCCAGCATTTT
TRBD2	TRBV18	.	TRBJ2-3	CASSFRGLGGDTQYF	TGTGCCAGCTCATTTCGGGGACTAGGCGGAGATACGCAGTATTTT
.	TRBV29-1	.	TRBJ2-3	CSVDGSSTDTQYF	TGCAGCGTTGACGGGTCTAGCACAGATACGCAGTATTTT
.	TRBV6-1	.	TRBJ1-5	CASILHQPQHF	TGTGCCAGCATCTTACATCAGCCCCAGCATTTT
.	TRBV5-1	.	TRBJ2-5	CASSLARLGETQYF	TGCGCCAGCAGCTTGGCTCGGTTGGGTGAGACCCAGTACTTC
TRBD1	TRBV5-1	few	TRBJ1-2	CASSAGQGFGYGYTF	TGCGCCAGCAGCGCCGGACAGGGATTTGGTTATGGCTACACCTTC
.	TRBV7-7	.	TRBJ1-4	CASSLKAGNEKLFF	TGTGCTAGCAGCTTAAAGGCCGGGAATGAAAAACTGTTTTTT
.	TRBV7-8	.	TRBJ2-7	CASSTRWGPPDEQYF	TGTGCCAGCAGCACCCGTTGGGGGCCCCCCGACGAGCAGTACTTC
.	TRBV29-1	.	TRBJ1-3	CSVRSLTSGNTIYF	TGCAGCGTTCGAAGTCTTACATCTGGAAACACCATATATTTT
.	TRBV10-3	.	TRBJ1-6	CAISAGARNSPLHF	TGTGCCATCAGTGCCGGGGCCCGAAATTCACCCCTCCACTTT
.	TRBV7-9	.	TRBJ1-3	CASSLEGGAPGNTIYF	TGTGCCAGCAGCTTAGAAGGGGGAGCGCCTGGAAACACCATATATTTT
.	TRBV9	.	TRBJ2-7	CASSVDMFSYEQYF	TGTGCCAGCAGCGTAGACATGTTCTCCTACGAGCAGTACTTC
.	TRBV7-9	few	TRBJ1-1	CASSPSPGAGRGEAFF	TGTGCCAGCAGCCCAAGCCCGGGGGCGGGGAGGGGTGAAGCTTTCTTT
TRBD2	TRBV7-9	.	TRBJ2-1	CASTGLAGRNEQFF	TGTGCCAGCACGGGACTAGCGGGGAGAAATGAGCAGTTCTTC
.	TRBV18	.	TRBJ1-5	CASSQGPNQPQHF	TGTGCCAGCTCACAGGGTCCCAATCAGCCCCAGCATTTT
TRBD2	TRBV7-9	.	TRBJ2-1	CASSTPQAGGRNEQFF	TGTGCCAGCAGCACTCCCCAAGCGGGAGGGCGTAATGAGCAGTTCTTC
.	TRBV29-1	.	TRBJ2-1	CSVAISSSYNEQFF	TGCAGCGTTGCCATTTCGAGCTCCTACAATGAGCAGTTCTTC
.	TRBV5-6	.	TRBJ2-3	CASSHPGQRKDTQYF	TGTGCCAGCAGCCATCCGGGACAAAGGAAAGATACGCAGTATTTT
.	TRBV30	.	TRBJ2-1	CAWSSRSYNEQFF	TGTGCCTGGAGTTCCCGCTCCTACAATGAGCAGTTCTTC
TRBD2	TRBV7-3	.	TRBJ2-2	CASSWGLATTRELFF	TGTGCCAGCAGCTGGGGACTAGCGACTACCAGGGAGCTGTTTTTT
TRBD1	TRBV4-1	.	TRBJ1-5	CASSQIRDRAGQPQHF	TGCGCCAGCAGCCAGATCCGGGACAGAGCAGGTCAGCCCCAGCATTTT
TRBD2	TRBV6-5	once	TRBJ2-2	CASTRAGVGTGELFF	TGTGCCAGCACCCGAGCGGGGGTGGGCACCGGGGAGCTGTTTTTT
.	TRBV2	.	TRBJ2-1	CASSRLSNEQFF	TGTGCCAGTTCTAGGCTGAGCAATGAGCAGTTCTTC
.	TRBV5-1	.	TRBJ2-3	CASSFRGPSTDTQYF	TGCGCCAGCAGCTTTCGGGGCCCTTCCACAGATACGCAGTATTTT
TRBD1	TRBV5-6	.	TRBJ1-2	CASSLLTGLNYGYTF	TGTGCCAGCAGCCTATTGACAGGGCTGAACTATGGCTACACCTTC
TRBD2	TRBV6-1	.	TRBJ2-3	CASTRRLADTDTQYF	TGTGCCAGCACACGCAGGCTAGCGGACACAGATACGCAGTATTTT
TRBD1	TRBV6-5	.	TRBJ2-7	CASSEHRGSYEQYF	TGTGCCAGCAGTGAGCACAGGGGAAGCTACGAGCAGTACTTC
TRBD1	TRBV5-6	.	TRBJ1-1	CASSLKGADTEAFF	TGTGCCAGCAGCTTGAAGGGGGCGGACACTGAAGCTTTCTTT
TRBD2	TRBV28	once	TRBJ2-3	CASSLFLAGGSTQYF	TGTGCCAGCAGTTTATTCCTAGCGGGAGGAAGTACGCAGTATTTT
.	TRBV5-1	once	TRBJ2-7	CASSLATGVGSYEQYF	TGCGCCAGCAGCTTGGCTACGGGGGTGGGCTCCTACGAGCAGTACTTC
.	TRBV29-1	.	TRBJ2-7	CSARSGVNPYEQYF	TGCAGCGCCCGTTCGGGGGTAAACCCCTACGAGCAGTACTTC